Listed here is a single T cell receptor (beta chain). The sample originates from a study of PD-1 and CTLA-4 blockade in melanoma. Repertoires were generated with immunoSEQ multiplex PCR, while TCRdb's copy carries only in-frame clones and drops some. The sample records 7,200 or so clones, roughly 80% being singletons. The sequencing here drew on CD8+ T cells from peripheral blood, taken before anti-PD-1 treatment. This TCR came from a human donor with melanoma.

CDR3 in amino acids: CASSQGGDVRLHF. The CDR3 nucleotides read TGTGCCAGCAGCCAAGGGGGAGACGTGCGCCTCCACTTT. This chain joins TRBV3-1 (or the pseudogene TRBV3-2) and TRBJ1-6; D is undetermined. This CDR3 comprises 13 residues. Trimming left V 1 base short and J 15 bases short, with 13 bases between. CDR1 is LGHDT, CDR2 YNNKEL, per germline (reference sequence).